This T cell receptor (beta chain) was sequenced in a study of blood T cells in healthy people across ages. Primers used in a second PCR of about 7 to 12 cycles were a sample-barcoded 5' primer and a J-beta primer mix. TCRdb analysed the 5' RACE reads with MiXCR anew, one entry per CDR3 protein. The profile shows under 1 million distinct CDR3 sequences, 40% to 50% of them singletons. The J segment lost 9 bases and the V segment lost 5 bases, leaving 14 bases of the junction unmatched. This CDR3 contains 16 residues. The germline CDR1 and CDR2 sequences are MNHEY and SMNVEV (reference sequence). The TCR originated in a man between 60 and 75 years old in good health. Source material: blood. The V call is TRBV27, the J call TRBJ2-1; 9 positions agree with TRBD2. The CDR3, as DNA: TGTGCCAGCAGTCCTAGTCCGGCTAGCGGGGTTACTGAGCAGTTCTTC. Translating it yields CASSPSPASGVTEQFF.